A selection of T cell receptor beta chains follows, all from one sample in a study of control samples from healthy donors and cancer patients. Only in-frame clones appear in the TCRdb table, and some are missing; sequencing was by immunoSEQ multiplex PCR. This table holds some 120,000 clones, roughly 87% found once. Input material: blood. The receptor source for this set is a man in his late teens or twenties in good health. The conserved cysteine and the conserved F or W are not part of the CDR3 here.

CDR3aa	j_gene	v_gene
ASSLEQGGDTQY	TRBJ2-3	TRBV27
ASSLVVAGGAGEQY	TRBJ2-7	TRBV5-6
SAEEGTNYGYT	TRBJ1-2	TRBV29-1
ASSLRGLGVTDTQY	TRBJ2-3	TRBV7-2
ASWDRGNTGELF	TRBJ2-2	TRBV14
ASSLGREVLRTDTQY	TRBJ2-3	TRBV5-1
SASEPGQGAKKMSYGYT	TRBJ1-2	TRBV20-1
ASSPGDSRAYNEQF	TRBJ2-1	TRBV6-6
ASSKPRAGGIGGGNQPQH	TRBJ1-5	TRBV21-1
ASRLRTSGRIEH	TRBJ2-7	TRBV6-5
ASSFSGGRETQY	TRBJ2-5	TRBV7-9
ASRQGPGEQY	TRBJ2-7	TRBV12-3/TRBV12-4
ASSRPGSGRGTEAF	TRBJ1-1	TRBV18
ARPITYRGFFSEQY	TRBJ2-7	TRBV19
AFTRTSGKNEQY	TRBJ2-7	TRBV30
ASSLLPIGSPGANVLT	TRBJ2-6	TRBV7-3
ATSTPGSTNEKLF	TRBJ1-4	TRBV15
ASSQVRGGNYGYT	TRBJ1-2	TRBV4-3
ASSLTRVEQY	TRBJ2-7	TRBV7-8
ASKADSLFYSPLH	TRBJ1-6	TRBV5-1
ASSLVVGGFYSNQPQH	TRBJ1-5	TRBV7-8
ASSSGGAMNTEAF	TRBJ1-1	TRBV9
ASSLGQNTEAF	TRBJ1-1	TRBV28
ASSYPGVSGSNEQF	TRBJ2-1	TRBV6-5
ASSPRAGGYNEQF	TRBJ2-1	TRBV9
SVEYGLAGVPGNEQF	TRBJ2-1	TRBV29-1
ASSLVGTGVNTEAF	TRBJ1-1	TRBV5-1
AWSTTSGRPPETQY	TRBJ2-5	TRBV30
ASSYHRLTGAAYNEQF	TRBJ2-1	TRBV7-9
ASSRDAQVGNEKLF	TRBJ1-4	TRBV18
ASSLVRAAAGYNSPLH	TRBJ1-6	TRBV7-2
ATFRGDGYT	TRBJ1-2	TRBV6-5
ASSGRDYEQY	TRBJ2-7	TRBV27
ATSDLGTSGRGSTDTQY	TRBJ2-3	TRBV24-1
ASSLGLAGELVNEQF	TRBJ2-1	TRBV14
ASSPAGTGANTEAF	TRBJ1-1	TRBV27
ASSPTGGTEAF	TRBJ1-1	TRBV18
ASSGQSTNEKLF	TRBJ1-4	TRBV5-1
ASSVAASGIYEQY	TRBJ2-7	TRBV9
ASSRDRNYGYT	TRBJ1-2	TRBV7-3
AIGWGGGQTNTEAF	TRBJ1-1	TRBV10-3
ASNMEGPSYEQY	TRBJ2-7	TRBV9
ASSRDSNSPLH	TRBJ1-6	TRBV18
ASSVATGGGDTQY	TRBJ2-3	TRBV9
ASSHDRSYT	TRBJ1-2	TRBV6-2/TRBV6-3
ASSSSGQGSDGYT	TRBJ1-2	TRBV6-5
ASEGQTNEKLF	TRBJ1-4	TRBV28
AWSTSTWGAEAF	TRBJ1-1	TRBV30
ASLRRDKGGQPQH	TRBJ1-5	TRBV3-1/TRBV3-2
SASYTSGSDEQY	TRBJ2-7	TRBV20-1
ASSLSGTRGSYEQY	TRBJ2-7	TRBV27
ASSRGLAGVETQY	TRBJ2-5	TRBV18
ASSGRGRQGSNYGYT	TRBJ1-2	TRBV9
ASSGTSGSTQTQY	TRBJ2-5	TRBV14
ASSLVSGNTIY	TRBJ1-3	TRBV28
ASSEEARGIYGYT	TRBJ1-2	TRBV2
ASSRSGSNQETQY	TRBJ2-5	TRBV7-6
ATQDRVNYGYT	TRBJ1-2	TRBV10-3